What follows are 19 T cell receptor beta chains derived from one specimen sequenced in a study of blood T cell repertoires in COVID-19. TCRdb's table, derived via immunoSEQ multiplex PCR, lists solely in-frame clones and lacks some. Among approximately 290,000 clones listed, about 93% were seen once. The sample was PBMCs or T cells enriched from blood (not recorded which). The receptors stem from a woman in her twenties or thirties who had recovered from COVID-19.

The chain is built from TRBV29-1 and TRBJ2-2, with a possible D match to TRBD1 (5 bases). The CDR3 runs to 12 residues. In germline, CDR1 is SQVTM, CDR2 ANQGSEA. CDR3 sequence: CSASGYTGELFF. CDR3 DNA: TGCAGTGCATCAGGGTACACCGGGGAGCTGTTTTTT.

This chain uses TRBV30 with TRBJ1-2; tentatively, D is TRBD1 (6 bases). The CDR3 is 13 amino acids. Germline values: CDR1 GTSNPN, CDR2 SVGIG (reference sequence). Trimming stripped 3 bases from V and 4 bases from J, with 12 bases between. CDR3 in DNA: TGTGCCTGGAGCTCGGGACACAGCTATGGCTACACCTTC. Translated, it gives CAWSSGHSYGYTF.

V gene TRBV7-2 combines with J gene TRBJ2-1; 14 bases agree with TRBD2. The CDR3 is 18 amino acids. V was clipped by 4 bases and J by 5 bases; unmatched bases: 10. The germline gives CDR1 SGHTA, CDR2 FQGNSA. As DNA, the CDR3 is TGTGCCAGCAGCTCACCAAGGGGACTAGCGGGAGTGGACAATGAGCAGTTCTTC. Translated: CASSSPRGLAGVDNEQFF. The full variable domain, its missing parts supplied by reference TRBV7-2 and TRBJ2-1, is GAGVSQSPSNKVTEKGKDVELRCDPISGHTALYWYRQSLGQGLEFLIYFQGNSAPDKSGLPSDRFSAERTGGSVSTLTIQRTQQEDSAVYLCASSSPRGLAGVDNEQFFGPGTRLTVL.

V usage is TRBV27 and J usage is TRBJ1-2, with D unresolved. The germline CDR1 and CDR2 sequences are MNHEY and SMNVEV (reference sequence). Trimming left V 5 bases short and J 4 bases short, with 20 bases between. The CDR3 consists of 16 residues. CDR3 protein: CASSPATPSGSYGYTF. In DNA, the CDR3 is TGTGCCAGCAGTCCCGCTACTCCATCCGGGAGCTATGGCTACACCTTC.

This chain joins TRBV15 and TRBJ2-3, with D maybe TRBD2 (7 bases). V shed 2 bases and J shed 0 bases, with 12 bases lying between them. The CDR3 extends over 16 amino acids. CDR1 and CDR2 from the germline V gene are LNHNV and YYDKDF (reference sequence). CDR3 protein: CATSRRSGTSTDTQYF. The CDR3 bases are TGTGCCACCAGCAGACGGAGCGGGACAAGCACAGATACGCAGTATTTT. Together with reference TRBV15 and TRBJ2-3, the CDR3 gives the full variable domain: DAMVIQNPRYQVTQFGKPVTLSCSQTLNHNVMYWYQQKSSQAPKLLFHYYDKDFNNEADTPDNFQSRRPNTSFCFLDIRSPGLGDTAMYLCATSRRSGTSTDTQYFGPGTRLTVL.

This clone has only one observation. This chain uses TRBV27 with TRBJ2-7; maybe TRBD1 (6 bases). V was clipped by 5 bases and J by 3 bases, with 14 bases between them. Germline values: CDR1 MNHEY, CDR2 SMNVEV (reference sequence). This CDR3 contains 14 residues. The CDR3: CASSPRDNSYEQYF. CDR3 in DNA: TGTGCCAGCAGTCCCCGGGACAATAGCTACGAGCAGTACTTC.

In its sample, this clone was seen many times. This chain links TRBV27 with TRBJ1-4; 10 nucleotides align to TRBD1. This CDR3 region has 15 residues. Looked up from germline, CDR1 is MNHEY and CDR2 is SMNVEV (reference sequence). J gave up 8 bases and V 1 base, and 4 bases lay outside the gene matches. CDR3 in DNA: TGTGCCAGCAGTTTATTCCTGGGACAGGGGGAAAAACTGTTTTTT. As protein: CASSLFLGQGEKLFF.

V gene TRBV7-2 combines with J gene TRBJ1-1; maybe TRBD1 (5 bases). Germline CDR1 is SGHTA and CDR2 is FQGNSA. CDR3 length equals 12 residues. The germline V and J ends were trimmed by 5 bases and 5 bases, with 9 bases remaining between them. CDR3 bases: TGTGCCAGCAGCCCGGGGGGGACTGAAGCTTTCTTT. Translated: CASSPGGTEAFF.

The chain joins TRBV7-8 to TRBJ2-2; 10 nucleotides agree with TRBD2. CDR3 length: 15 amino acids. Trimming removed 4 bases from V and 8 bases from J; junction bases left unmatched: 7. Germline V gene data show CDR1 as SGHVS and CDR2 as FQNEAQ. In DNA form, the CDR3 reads TGTGCCAGCAGCTCCCTAGCGGGAGCGGCGGGGGAGCTGTTTTTT. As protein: CASSSLAGAAGELFF.

The CDR3 sequence: CASSGTATNEKLFF. For the CDR3, the DNA is TGCGCCAGCAGCGGGACAGCAACTAATGAAAAACTGTTTTTT. V and J are TRBV5-1 and TRBJ1-4; 7 bases agree with TRBD1. Germline V gene lookup returns CDR1 SGHRS and CDR2 YFSETQ. V shed 4 bases, J shed 0 bases, and the junction held 0 bases outside the gene matches. The CDR3 totals 14 residues.

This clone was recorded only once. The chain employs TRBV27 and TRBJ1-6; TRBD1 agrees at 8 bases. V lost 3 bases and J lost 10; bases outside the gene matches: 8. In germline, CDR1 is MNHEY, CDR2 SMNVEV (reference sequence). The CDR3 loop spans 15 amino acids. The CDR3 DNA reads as TGTGCCAGCAGTTTTTCCCCAAGACAGGGGTCACCCCTCCACTTT. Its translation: CASSFSPRQGSPLHF.

The CDR3 here is CSVVSPREREQYF. The CDR3 nucleotides are TGCAGCGTTGTGAGCCCGAGGGAGAGGGAGCAGTACTTC. This chain uses TRBV29-1 with TRBJ2-7; maybe TRBD2 (5 bases). The CDR3 totals 13 residues. Germline CDR1 SQVTM, CDR2 ANQGSEA. V dropped 4 bases and J dropped 7 bases, with 17 bases sitting between them.

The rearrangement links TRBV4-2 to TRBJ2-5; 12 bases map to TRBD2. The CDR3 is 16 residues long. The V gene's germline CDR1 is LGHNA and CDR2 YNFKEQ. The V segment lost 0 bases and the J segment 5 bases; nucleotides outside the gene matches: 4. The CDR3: CASSQETSGRHETQYF. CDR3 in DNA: TGTGCCAGCAGCCAAGAAACTAGCGGGAGGCATGAGACCCAGTACTTC.

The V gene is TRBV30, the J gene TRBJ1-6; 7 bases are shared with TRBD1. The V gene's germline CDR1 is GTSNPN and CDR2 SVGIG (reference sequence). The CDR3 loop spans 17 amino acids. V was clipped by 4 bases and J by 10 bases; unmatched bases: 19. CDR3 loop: CAWTRGRGNLRKSPLHF. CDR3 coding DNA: TGTGCCTGGACCAGGGGCAGGGGGAACTTGAGGAAATCACCCCTCCACTTT.

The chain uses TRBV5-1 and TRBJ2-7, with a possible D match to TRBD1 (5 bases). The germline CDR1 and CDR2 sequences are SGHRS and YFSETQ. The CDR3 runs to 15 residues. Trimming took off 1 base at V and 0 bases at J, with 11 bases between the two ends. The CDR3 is CASSLSTVSSYEQYF. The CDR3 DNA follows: TGCGCCAGCAGCTTGTCGACAGTTAGCTCCTACGAGCAGTACTTC.

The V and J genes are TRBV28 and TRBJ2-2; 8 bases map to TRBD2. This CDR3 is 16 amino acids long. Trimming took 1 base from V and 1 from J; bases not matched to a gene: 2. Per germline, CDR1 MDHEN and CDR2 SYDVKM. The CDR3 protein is CASSLSLAGNTGELFF. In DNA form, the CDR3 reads TGTGCCAGCAGTTTATCTCTAGCGGGGAACACCGGGGAGCTGTTTTTT.

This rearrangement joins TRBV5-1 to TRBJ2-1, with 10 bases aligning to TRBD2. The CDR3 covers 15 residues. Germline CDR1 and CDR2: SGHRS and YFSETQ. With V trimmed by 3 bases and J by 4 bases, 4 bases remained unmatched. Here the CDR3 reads CASSSGLAAYNEQFF. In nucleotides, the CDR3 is TGCGCCAGCAGCTCAGGACTAGCGGCATACAATGAGCAGTTCTTC.

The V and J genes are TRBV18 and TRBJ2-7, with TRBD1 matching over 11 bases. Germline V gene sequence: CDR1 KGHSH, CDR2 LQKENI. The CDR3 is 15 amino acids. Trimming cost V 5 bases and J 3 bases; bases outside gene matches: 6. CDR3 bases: TGTGCCAGCTCATCCGGACAGGGGGCCGACTACGAGCAGTACTTC. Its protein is CASSSGQGADYEQYF. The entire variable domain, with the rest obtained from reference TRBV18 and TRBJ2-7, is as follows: NAGVMQNPRHLVRRRGQEARLRCSPMKGHSHVYWYRQLPEEGLKFMVYLQKENIIDESGMPKERFSAEFPKEGPSILRIQQVVRGDSAAYFCASSSGQGADYEQYFGPGTRLTVT.

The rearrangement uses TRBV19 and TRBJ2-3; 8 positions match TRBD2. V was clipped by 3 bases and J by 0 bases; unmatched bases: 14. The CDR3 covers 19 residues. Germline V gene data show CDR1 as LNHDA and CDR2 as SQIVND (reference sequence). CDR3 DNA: TGTGCCAGTAGTATCTCCTGGGTTATGGCTAGCGGGAGCACAGATACGCAGTATTTT. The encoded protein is CASSISWVMASGSTDTQYF.